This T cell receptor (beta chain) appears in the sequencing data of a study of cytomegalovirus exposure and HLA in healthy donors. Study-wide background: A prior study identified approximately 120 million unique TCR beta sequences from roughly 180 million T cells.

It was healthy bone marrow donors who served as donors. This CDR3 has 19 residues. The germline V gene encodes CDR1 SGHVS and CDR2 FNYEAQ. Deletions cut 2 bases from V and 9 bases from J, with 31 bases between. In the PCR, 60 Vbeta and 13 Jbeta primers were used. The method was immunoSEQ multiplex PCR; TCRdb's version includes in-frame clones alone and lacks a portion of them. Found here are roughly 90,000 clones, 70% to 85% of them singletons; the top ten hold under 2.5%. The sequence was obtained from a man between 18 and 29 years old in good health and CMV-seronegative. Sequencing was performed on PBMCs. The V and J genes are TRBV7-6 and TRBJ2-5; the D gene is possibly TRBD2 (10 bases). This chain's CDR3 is CASSLFSGGTGTAWGSQYF. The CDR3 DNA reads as TGTGCCAGCAGCTTATTTAGCGGGGGGACAGGGACCGCCTGGGGGTCCCAGTACTTC. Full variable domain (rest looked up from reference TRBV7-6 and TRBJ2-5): GAGVSQSPRYKVTKRGQDVALRCDPISGHVSLYWYRQALGQGPEFLTYFNYEAQQDKSGLPNDRFSAERPEGSISTLTIQRTEQRDSAMYRCASSLFSGGTGTAWGSQYFGPGTRLLVL.